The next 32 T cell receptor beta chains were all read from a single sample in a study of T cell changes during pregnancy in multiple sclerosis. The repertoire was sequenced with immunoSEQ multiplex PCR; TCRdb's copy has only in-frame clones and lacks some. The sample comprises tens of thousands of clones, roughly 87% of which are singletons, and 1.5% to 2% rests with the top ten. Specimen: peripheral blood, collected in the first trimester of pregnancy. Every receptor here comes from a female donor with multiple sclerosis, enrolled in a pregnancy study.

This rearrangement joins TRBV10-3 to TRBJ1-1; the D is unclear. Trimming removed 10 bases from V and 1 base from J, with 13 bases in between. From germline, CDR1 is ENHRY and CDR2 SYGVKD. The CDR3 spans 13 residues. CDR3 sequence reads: CASTDGRNTEAFF. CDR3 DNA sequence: TGTGCCAGCACGGACGGGAGGAACACTGAAGCTTTCTTT.

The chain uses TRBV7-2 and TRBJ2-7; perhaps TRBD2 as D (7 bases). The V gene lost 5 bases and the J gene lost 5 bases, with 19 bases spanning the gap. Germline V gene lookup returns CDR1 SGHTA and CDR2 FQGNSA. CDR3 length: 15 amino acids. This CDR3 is CASSRRGQGLDEQYF. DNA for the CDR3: TGTGCCAGCAGCCGGCGGGGGCAGGGGCTGGACGAGCAGTACTTC.

CDR3: CASHGLAGDNEQFF. In DNA, the CDR3 is TGTGCCAGCCACGGACTAGCGGGAGACAATGAGCAGTTCTTC. The chain carries TRBV7-9 and TRBJ2-1; 13 bases fit TRBD2. CDR1 is SEHNR, CDR2 FQNEAQ, per germline (reference sequence). CDR3 length equals 14 residues. The V gene end was trimmed by 8 bases and the J gene end by 5 bases; junction bases not matched to a gene: 3.

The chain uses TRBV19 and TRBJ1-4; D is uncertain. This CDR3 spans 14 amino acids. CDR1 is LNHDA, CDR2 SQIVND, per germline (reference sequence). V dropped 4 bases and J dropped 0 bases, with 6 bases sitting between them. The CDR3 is CASSRSATNEKLFF. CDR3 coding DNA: TGTGCCAGTAGTAGGTCAGCAACTAATGAAAAACTGTTTTTT.

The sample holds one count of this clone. The DNA of the CDR3 is TGTGCCAGCAGTTTATCTGGCCACACCACCGGGGAGCTGTTTTTT. Encoded protein: CASSLSGHTTGELFF. The chain has TRBV27 and TRBJ2-2; D uncertain. Deletions cut 0 bases from V and 4 bases from J, with 9 bases between. From germline, CDR1 is MNHEY and CDR2 SMNVEV (reference sequence). This CDR3 has 15 residues.

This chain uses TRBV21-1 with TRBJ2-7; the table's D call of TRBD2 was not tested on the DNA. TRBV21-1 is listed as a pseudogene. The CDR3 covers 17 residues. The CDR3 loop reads CASRVTGLAGEGDEQYF. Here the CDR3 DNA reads TGTGCCAGCAGGGTCACGGGACTAGCGGGAGAGGGAGACGAGCAGTACTTC.

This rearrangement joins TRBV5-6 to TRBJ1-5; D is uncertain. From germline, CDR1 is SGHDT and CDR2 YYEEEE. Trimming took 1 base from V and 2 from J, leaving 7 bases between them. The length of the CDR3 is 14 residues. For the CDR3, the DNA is TGTGCCAGCAGCTTGTTGGCAGGCAATCAGCCCCAGCATTTT. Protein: CASSLLAGNQPQHF.

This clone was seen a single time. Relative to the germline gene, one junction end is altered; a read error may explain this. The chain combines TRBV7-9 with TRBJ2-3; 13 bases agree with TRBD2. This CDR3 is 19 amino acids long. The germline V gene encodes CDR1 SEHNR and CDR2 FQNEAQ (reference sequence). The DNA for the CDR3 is TGTGCCAGCAGCCTAGCGACTAGCGGGAGGTCCAGGGGAACAGATACGCAGTATTTT. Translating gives CASSLATSGRSRGTDTQYF.

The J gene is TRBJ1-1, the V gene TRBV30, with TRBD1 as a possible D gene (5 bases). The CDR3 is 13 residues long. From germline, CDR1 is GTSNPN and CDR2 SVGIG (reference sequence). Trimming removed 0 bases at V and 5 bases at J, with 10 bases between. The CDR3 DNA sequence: TGTGCCTGGAGTGTACGTCGGGGGACTGAAGCTTTCTTT. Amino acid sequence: CAWSVRRGTEAFF.

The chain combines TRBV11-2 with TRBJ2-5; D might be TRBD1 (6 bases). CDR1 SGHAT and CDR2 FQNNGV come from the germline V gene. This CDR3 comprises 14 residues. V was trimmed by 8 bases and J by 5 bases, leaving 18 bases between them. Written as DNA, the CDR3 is TGTGCCAGCGCCCCAGGGGCCTCTCGGGAGACCCAGTACTTC. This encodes CASAPGASRETQYF.

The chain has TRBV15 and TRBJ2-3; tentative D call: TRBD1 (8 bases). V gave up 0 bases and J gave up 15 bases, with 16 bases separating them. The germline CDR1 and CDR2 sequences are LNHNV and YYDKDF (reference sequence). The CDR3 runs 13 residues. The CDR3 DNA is TGTGCCACCAGCAGAGATCCCACAGGGGGGGTATATTTT. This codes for CATSRDPTGGVYF.

The CDR3: CASSFGTGREETQYF. The CDR3 coding sequence is TGTGCCAGCAGCTTTGGGACAGGGAGGGAAGAGACCCAGTACTTC. The chain employs TRBV5-4 and TRBJ2-5, with TRBD1 identical over 9 bases. The CDR3 is made up of 15 amino acids. The trim removed 2 bases at V and 3 bases at J, leaving 5 bases unmatched. Germline CDR1 reads SGHNT; CDR2 reads YYREEE (reference sequence).

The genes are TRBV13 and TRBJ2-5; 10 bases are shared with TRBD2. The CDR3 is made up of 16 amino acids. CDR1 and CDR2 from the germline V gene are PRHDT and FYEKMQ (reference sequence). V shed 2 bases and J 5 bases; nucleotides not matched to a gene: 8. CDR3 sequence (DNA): TGTGCCAGCAGCTTACTCAGCGGGAGGGCCCGGGAGACCCAGTACTTC. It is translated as CASSLLSGRARETQYF.

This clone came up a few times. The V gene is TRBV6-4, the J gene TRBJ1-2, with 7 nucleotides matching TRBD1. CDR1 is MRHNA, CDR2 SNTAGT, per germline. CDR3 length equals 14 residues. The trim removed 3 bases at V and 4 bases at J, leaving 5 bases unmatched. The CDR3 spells CASSDGDSAYGYTF. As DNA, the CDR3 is TGTGCCAGCAGTGATGGGGACAGCGCCTATGGCTACACCTTC.

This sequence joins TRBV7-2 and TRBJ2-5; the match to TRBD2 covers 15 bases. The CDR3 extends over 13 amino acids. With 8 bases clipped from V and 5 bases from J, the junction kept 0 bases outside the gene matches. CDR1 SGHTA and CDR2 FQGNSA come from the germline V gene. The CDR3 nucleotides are TGTGCCAGCGGGACTAGCGGGAGGGAGACCCAGTACTTC. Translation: CASGTSGRETQYF.

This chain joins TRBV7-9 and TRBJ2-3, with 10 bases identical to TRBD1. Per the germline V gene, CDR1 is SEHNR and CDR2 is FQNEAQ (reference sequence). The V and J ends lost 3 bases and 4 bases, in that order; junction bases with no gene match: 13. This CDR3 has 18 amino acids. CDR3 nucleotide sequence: TGTGCCAGCAGCTTCCCCAGCCGGGGACAGGGGAATGCAGATACGCAGTATTTT. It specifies CASSFPSRGQGNADTQYF.

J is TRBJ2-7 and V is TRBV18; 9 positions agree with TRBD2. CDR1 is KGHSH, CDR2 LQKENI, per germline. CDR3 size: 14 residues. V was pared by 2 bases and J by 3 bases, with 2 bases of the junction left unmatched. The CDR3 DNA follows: TGTGCCAGCTCACCAGCTAGCGGGGTCTACGAGCAGTACTTC. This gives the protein CASSPASGVYEQYF.

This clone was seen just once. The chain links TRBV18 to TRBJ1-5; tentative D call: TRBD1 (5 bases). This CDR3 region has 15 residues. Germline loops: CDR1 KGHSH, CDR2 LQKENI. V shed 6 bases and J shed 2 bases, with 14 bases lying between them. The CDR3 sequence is CASSSRVKGNQPQHF. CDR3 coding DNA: TGTGCCAGCTCCTCCAGGGTGAAGGGCAATCAGCCCCAGCATTTT.

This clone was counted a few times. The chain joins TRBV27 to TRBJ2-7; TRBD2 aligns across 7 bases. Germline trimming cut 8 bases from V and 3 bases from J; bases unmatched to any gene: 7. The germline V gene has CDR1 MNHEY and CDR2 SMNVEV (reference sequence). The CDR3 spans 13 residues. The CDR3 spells CASGRDGNYEQYF. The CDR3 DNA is TGTGCCAGCGGGAGGGATGGAAACTACGAGCAGTACTTC.

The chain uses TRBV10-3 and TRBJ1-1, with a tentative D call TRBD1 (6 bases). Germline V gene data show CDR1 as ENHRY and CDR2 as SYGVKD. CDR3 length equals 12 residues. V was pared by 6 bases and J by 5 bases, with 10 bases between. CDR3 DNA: TGTGCCATCAGCGATACAGGGACTGAAGCTTTCTTT. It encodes CAISDTGTEAFF.

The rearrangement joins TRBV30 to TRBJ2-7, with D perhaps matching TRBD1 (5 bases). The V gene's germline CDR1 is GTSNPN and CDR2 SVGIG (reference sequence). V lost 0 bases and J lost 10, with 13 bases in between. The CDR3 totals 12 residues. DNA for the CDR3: TGTGCCTGGAGTGTTTCTTCACAGGCCCAGTACTTC. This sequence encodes CAWSVSSQAQYF.

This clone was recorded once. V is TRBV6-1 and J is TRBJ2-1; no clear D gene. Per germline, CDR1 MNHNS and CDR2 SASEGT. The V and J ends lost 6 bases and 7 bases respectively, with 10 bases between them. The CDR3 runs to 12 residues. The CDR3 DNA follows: TGTGCCAGCAGCTCTAGTAGGAATGAGCAGTTCTTC. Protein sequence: CASSSSRNEQFF.

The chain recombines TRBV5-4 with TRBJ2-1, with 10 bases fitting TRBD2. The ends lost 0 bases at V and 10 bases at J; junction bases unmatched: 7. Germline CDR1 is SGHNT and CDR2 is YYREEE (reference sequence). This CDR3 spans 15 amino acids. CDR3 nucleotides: TGTGCCAGCAGCTTGGATCTAGCGGGAGAACACGAGCAGTTCTTC. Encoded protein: CASSLDLAGEHEQFF.

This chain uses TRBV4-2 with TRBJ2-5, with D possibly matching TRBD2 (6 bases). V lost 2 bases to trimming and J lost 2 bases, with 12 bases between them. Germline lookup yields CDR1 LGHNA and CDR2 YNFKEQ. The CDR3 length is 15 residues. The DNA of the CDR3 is TGTGCCAGCAGCCAACGCGGGACTCTTCAAGAGACCCAGTACTTC. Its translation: CASSQRGTLQETQYF.

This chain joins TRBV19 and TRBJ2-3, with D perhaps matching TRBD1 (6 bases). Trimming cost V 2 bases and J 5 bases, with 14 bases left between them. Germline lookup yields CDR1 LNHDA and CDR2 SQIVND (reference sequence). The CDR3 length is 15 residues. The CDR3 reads CASSIIGSGEDTQYF. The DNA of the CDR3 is TGTGCCAGTAGTATAATCGGGTCAGGGGAAGATACGCAGTATTTT. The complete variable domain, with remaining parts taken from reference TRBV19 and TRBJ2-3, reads DGGITQSPKYLFRKEGQNVTLSCEQNLNHDAMYWYRQDPGQGLRLIYYSQIVNDFQKGDIAEGYSVSREKKESFPLTVTSAQKNPTAFYLCASSIIGSGEDTQYFGPGTRLTVL.

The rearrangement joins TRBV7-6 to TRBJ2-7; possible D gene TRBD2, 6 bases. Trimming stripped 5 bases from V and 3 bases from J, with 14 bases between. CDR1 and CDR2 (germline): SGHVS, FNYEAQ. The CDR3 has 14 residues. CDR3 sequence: CASSGGSSLYEQYF. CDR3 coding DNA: TGTGCCAGCAGCGGAGGGTCTTCACTCTACGAGCAGTACTTC.

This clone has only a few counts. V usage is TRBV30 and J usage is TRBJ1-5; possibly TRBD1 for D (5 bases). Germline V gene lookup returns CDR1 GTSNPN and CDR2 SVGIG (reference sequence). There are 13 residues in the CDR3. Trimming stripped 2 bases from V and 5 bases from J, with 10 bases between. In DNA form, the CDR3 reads TGTGCCTGGAGTCCCAGGGTAGATCAGCCCCAGCATTTT. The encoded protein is CAWSPRVDQPQHF.

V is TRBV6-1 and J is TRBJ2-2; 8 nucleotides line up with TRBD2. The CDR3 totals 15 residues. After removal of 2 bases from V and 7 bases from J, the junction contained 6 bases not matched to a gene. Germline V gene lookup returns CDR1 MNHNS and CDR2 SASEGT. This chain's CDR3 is CASSESGTRGGELFF. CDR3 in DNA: TGTGCCAGCAGTGAATCGGGGACTAGAGGCGGGGAGCTGTTTTTT.

The CDR3 here is CASSFHSGNVYNEQFF. The CDR3 region has the DNA TGTGCCAGCAGCTTTCATAGCGGGAACGTCTACAATGAGCAGTTCTTC. The chain links TRBV5-8 to TRBJ2-1, with 8 bases fitting TRBD2. CDR3 length equals 16 residues. The ends lost 2 bases at V and 3 bases at J; junction bases unmatched: 7. Germline V gives CDR1 SGHTS, CDR2 YDEGEE. The entire variable domain, with the rest obtained from reference TRBV5-8 and TRBJ2-1, is as follows: EAGVTQSPTHLIKTRGQQATLRCSPISGHTSVYWYQQALGLGLQFLLWYDEGEERNRGNFPPRFSGRQFPNYSSELNVNALELEDSALYLCASSFHSGNVYNEQFFGPGTRLTVL.

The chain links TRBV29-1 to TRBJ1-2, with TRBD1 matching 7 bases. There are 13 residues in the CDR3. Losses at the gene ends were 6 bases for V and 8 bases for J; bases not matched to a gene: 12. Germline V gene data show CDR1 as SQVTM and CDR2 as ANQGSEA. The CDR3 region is CSVELQGWGGYTF. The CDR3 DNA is TGCAGCGTAGAACTACAGGGGTGGGGAGGCTACACCTTC.

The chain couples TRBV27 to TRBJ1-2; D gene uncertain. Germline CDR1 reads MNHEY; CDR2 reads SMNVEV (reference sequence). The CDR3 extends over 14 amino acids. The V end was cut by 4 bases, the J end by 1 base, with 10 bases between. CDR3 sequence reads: CASSWTRDNYGYTF. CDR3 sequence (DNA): TGTGCCAGCAGTTGGACTCGGGATAACTATGGCTACACCTTC.

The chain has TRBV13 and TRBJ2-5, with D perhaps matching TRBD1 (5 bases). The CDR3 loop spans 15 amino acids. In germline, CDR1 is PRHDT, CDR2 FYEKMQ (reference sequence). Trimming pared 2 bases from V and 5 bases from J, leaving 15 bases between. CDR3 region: CASSLLQGGEETQYF. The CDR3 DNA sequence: TGTGCCAGCAGCTTACTTCAGGGTGGAGAGGAGACCCAGTACTTC. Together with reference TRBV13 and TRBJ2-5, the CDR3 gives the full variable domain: AAGVIQSPRHLIKEKRETATLKCYPIPRHDTVYWYQQGPGQDPQFLISFYEKMQSDKGSIPDRFSAQQFSDYHSELNMSSLELGDSALYFCASSLLQGGEETQYFGPGTRLLVL.